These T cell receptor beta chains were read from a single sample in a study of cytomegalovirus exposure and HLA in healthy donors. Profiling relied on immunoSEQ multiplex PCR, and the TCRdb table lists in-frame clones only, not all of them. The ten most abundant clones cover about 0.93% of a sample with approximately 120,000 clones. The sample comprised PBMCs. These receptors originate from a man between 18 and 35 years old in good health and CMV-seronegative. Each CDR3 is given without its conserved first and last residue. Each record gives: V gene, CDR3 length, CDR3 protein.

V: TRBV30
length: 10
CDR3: ACDRVGQPQH

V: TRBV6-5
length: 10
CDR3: ASSENAYEQY

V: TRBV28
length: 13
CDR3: ASSPPPRAGETQY

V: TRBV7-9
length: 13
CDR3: ASSLGGTGSVEAF

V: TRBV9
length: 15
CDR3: ASSVATSGRGTDTQY

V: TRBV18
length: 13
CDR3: ASSPEEYSNQPQH

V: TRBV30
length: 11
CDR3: ATGGGTDSPLH

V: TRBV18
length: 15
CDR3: ASSPALLQGANTEAF

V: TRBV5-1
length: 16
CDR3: ASSFSGVAGGLGNIQY

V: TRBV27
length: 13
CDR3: ASSYKGSSGNTIY

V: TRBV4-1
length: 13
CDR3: ASSQVGTPYNEQF

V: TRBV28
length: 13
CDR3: ASSSGFSSYNEQF

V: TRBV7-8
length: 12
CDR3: ASSSGLAGFEQY

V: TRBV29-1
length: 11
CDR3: SVVSTSAYEQY

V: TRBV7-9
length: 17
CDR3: ASSLATGLSKSYNDGQF

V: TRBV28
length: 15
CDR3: AILGRTGSELRHGYT

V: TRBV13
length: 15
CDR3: ASSLKTARSGSYEQY

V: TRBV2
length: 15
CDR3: ASSEKATQPSYNEQF

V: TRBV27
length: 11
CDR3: ASSLRPDYEQY

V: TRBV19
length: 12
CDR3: ASSKLADPYEQY

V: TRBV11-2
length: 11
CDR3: ASSSTSGQPQH

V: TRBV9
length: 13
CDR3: ASSEGTGGDYEQY

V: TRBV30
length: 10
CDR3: AWSEGAAPQH

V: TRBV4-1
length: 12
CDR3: ASSQEGQGNEQY

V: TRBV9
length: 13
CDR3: ASSVVGLAYNEQF

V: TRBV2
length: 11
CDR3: ASTGQGATEAF

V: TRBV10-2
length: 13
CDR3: ASSQGGLFDEKLF

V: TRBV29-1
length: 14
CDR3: SVVRGQGTDTGELF

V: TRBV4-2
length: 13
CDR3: ASSQEFAGVNEQF

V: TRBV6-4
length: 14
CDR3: ASSDTLASEINEQF

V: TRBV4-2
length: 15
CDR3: ASSQGESAGDQETQY

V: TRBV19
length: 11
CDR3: ASSPGHPYEQY

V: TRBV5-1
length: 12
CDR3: ASSFVGVEGTQY

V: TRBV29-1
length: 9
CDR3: SGGRNNEQF

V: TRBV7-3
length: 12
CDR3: ASSQQASGNTIY

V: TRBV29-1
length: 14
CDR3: SVEGRLAGDGDEQF